This TCR beta chain was recovered during a study of cytomegalovirus exposure and HLA in healthy donors. Vbeta (60) and Jbeta (13) primers were used in the PCR. The data were produced by immunoSEQ multiplex PCR, yet TCRdb's version contains in-frame clones alone and is incomplete. This sample has 100,000 to 130,000 clones, with roughly 72% found just once. Germline CDR1 and CDR2: SNHLY and FYNNEI. This CDR3 has 17 amino acids. Trimming took off 5 bases at V and 2 bases at J, with 21 bases between the two ends. This receptor was identified in a man aged 25 to 40 in good health and CMV-seronegative. The chain is built from TRBV2 and TRBJ1-2; tentatively, D is TRBD1 (6 bases). The material sequenced was PBMCs. CDR3 amino acids: CASSRHNLGAENYGYTF. The CDR3 DNA is TGTGCCAGCAGTCGACATAATCTGGGGGCGGAAAACTATGGCTACACCTTC. Complete variable domain (other parts from reference TRBV2 and TRBJ1-2): EPEVTQTPSHQVTQMGQEVILRCVPISNHLYFYWYRQILGQKVEFLVSFYNNEISEKSEIFDDQFSVERPDGSNFTLKIRSTKLEDSAMYFCASSRHNLGAENYGYTFGSGTRLTVV.